Included here is one TCR beta chain sequence, with context. Its matching antigen is unknown. CDR1 is LNHDA and CDR2 is SQIVND in the germline V gene (reference sequence). The CDR3 totals 13 residues. V dropped 5 bases and J dropped 2 bases, with 8 bases sitting between them. The sample is drawn from a study of T cell responses to AZD1222 COVID-19 vaccine. Sequenced by immunoSEQ multiplex PCR; TCRdb stores in-frame clones only, minus some. The sample shows 150,000 to 200,000 clones, 94% of them seen only once. Study conclusions and caveats: The study sampled repertoires only after the peak T cell response. When two AZD1222 doses had been given, Spike-specific TCR breadth and depth rose.

The sequencing here drew on peripheral blood, taken on day 0 of AZD1222 vaccination. J is TRBJ2-3 and V is TRBV19; D is undetermined. The TCR sequence derives from an adult in good health. The DNA of the CDR3 is TGTGCCAGTAGTCCCGAAGACACAGATACGCAGTATTTT. This codes for CASSPEDTDTQYF.